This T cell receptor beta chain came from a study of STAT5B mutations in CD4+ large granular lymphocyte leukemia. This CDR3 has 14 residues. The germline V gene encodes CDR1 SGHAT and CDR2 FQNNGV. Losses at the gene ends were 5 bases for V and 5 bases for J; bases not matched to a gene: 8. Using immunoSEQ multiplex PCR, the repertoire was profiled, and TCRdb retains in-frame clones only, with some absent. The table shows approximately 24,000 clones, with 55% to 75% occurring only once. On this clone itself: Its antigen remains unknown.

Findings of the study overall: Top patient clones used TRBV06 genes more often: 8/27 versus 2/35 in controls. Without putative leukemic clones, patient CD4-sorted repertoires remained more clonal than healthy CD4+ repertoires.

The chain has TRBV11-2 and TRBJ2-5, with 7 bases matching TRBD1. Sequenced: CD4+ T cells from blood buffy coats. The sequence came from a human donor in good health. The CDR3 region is CASSTWTGGETQYF. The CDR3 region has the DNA TGTGCCAGCAGCACCTGGACAGGTGGGGAGACCCAGTACTTC.